The 17 T cell receptor beta chains presented below share a single source sample, sequenced in a study of blood T cell repertoires in COVID-19. The repertoire was sequenced with immunoSEQ multiplex PCR; TCRdb's copy has only in-frame clones and lacks some. The data hold about 75,000 clones, with 90% observed a single time. Sequenced input: peripheral blood. The receptors come from a human donor in a cohort sampled during active COVID-19.

The rearrangement links TRBV2 to TRBJ1-3, with TRBD1 matching over 9 bases. The CDR3 has 16 residues. Germline-derived CDR1 and CDR2 are SNHLY and FYNNEI. The ends lost 5 bases at V and 0 bases at J; junction bases unmatched: 5. As DNA, the CDR3 is TGTGCCAGCAGTCTTGGACAGGGGACCTCTGGAAACACCATATATTTT. Translation: CASSLGQGTSGNTIYF.

The V call is TRBV2, the J call TRBJ1-3; D call uncertain. The germline V and J ends were trimmed by 4 bases and 0 bases, with 10 bases remaining between them. This CDR3 has 15 residues. The germline CDR1 and CDR2 sequences are SNHLY and FYNNEI. The CDR3 DNA is TGTGCCAGCAGTGGCCGCAGATTCTCTGGAAACACCATATATTTT. It yields the protein CASSGRRFSGNTIYF.

The count of this clone is one. The CDR3 protein is CASSGRQGDPYEQYF. The DNA for the CDR3 is TGCGCCAGCAGCGGGCGACAGGGGGATCCCTACGAGCAGTACTTC. The genes are TRBV5-1 and TRBJ2-7; TRBD1 matches at 9 bases. The CDR3 has 15 residues. Unmatched junction bases numbered 7, after V lost 4 bases and J lost 2 bases. Germline values: CDR1 SGHRS, CDR2 YFSETQ.

The chain employs TRBV3-1 (or the pseudogene TRBV3-2) and TRBJ2-7; a possible D gene is TRBD2 (5 bases). V was clipped by 1 base and J by 6 bases, with 16 bases between them. The CDR3 has 15 residues. Per germline, CDR1 LGHDT and CDR2 YNNKEL (reference sequence). CDR3 amino acids: CASSQAGLALGEQYF. DNA for the CDR3: TGTGCCAGCAGCCAAGCCGGACTGGCCTTGGGCGAGCAGTACTTC.

V gene TRBV18 combines with J gene TRBJ1-5; D is possibly TRBD1 (5 bases). Germline V gene sequence: CDR1 KGHSH, CDR2 LQKENI. Trimming cost V 1 base and J 8 bases, with 15 bases left between them. The CDR3 sequence is 15 residues long. CDR3 in DNA: TGTGCCAGCTCACCACAGGGGCCCTCTTATGAGCCCCAGCATTTT. Encoded protein: CASSPQGPSYEPQHF.

This clone showed up just once. The genes are TRBV18 and TRBJ2-3, with a weak D call TRBD1 (6 bases). Germline CDR1 and CDR2: KGHSH and LQKENI. The CDR3 loop spans 20 amino acids. V lost 2 bases and J lost 0, with 24 bases in between. The CDR3 loop reads CASSPGGATGALLSTDTQYF. In nucleotides, the CDR3 is TGTGCCAGCTCACCAGGGGGAGCGACAGGCGCACTTCTTAGCACAGATACGCAGTATTTT. The entire variable domain, with the rest obtained from reference TRBV18 and TRBJ2-3, is as follows: NAGVMQNPRHLVRRRGQEARLRCSPMKGHSHVYWYRQLPEEGLKFMVYLQKENIIDESGMPKERFSAEFPKEGPSILRIQQVVRGDSAAYFCASSPGGATGALLSTDTQYFGPGTRLTVL.

V gene TRBV7-9 combines with J gene TRBJ1-2; TRBD1 matches at 8 bases. V was clipped by 1 base and J by 6 bases; unmatched bases: 1. The CDR3 has 13 amino acids. Germline assignment: CDR1 SEHNR and CDR2 FQNEAQ (reference sequence). The CDR3 DNA is TGTGCCAGCAGCTTAGAACAGGGGGATGGCTACACCTTC. Its protein product is CASSLEQGDGYTF.

The table lists this clone with a few counts. V gene TRBV7-2 combines with J gene TRBJ1-3, with D perhaps TRBD1 (6 bases). Germline V lookup: CDR1 SGHTA, CDR2 FQGNSA. The CDR3 covers 15 residues. The V and J ends lost 0 bases and 2 bases respectively, with 8 bases between them. This CDR3 reads CASSLAGGTGNTIYF. CDR3 bases: TGTGCCAGCAGCTTAGCTGGGGGCACTGGAAACACCATATATTTT.

This clone has just one count. This chain connects TRBV30 to TRBJ2-7; possible D gene TRBD2, 5 bases. Germline-derived CDR1 and CDR2 are GTSNPN and SVGIG (reference sequence). The V end was cut by 0 bases, the J end by 0 bases, with 9 bases between. This CDR3 contains 14 residues. The CDR3 loop is CAWSVGSGSYEQYF. As DNA, the CDR3 is TGTGCCTGGAGTGTAGGGAGTGGCTCCTACGAGCAGTACTTC.

The chain links TRBV5-1 to TRBJ2-5; TRBD1 agrees at 7 bases. The CDR3 has 16 amino acids. CDR1 and CDR2 (germline): SGHRS, YFSETQ. The V segment lost 3 bases and the J segment 5 bases; nucleotides outside the gene matches: 13. The CDR3 sequence is CASSYGTALSRETQYF. The CDR3, as DNA: TGCGCCAGCAGCTACGGGACAGCGTTGTCTCGGGAGACCCAGTACTTC.

The J gene is TRBJ2-5, the V gene TRBV7-2, with 8 bases matching TRBD2. CDR1 SGHTA and CDR2 FQGNSA come from the germline V gene. CDR3 size: 14 residues. V trimming: 5 bases; J trimming: 5 bases; junction bases outside the gene matches: 7. Here the CDR3 reads CASSLGLAWETQYF. The CDR3 DNA reads as TGTGCCAGCAGCCTCGGACTAGCCTGGGAGACCCAGTACTTC.

CDR3 bases: TGTGCCAGCAGACTAGCGGGGGGGTCGGGGTACGAGCAGTACTTC. Protein product: CASRLAGGSGYEQYF. V is TRBV3-1 (or the pseudogene TRBV3-2) and J is TRBJ2-7, with 13 bases that match TRBD2. The CDR3 consists of 15 residues. Germline trimming cut 6 bases from V and 4 bases from J; bases unmatched to any gene: 6. Germline-derived CDR1 and CDR2 are LGHDT and YNNKEL (reference sequence).

The V call is TRBV28, the J call TRBJ2-7; 8 bases are a match to TRBD2. Germline V gene data show CDR1 as MDHEN and CDR2 as SYDVKM. The CDR3 totals 14 residues. The V segment lost 7 bases and the J segment 3 bases; nucleotides outside the gene matches: 8. CDR3 amino acids: CASTGAGGFYEQYF. CDR3 sequence (DNA): TGTGCCAGCACTGGGGCGGGAGGATTCTACGAGCAGTACTTC.

The chain carries TRBV27 and TRBJ2-7, with TRBD2 identical over 13 bases. Germline trimming cut 5 bases from V and 0 bases from J; bases unmatched to any gene: 13. The germline CDR1 and CDR2 sequences are MNHEY and SMNVEV (reference sequence). The CDR3 is 19 amino acids. The CDR3 spells CASSRTWTSGSLSSYEQYF. The DNA of the CDR3 is TGTGCCAGCAGTCGAACGTGGACTAGCGGGAGTTTGAGCTCCTACGAGCAGTACTTC.

The J gene is TRBJ2-3, the V gene TRBV7-9, with D possibly TRBD2 on 5 matching bases. The V end was cut by 2 bases, the J end by 0 bases, with 12 bases between. Per the germline V gene, CDR1 is SEHNR and CDR2 is FQNEAQ (reference sequence). This CDR3 has 16 residues. CDR3 nucleotides: TGTGCCAGCAGCTTAAACAGCGGTTCTAGCACAGATACGCAGTATTTT. Amino acids: CASSLNSGSSTDTQYF.

The chain carries TRBV27 and TRBJ2-7; 8 nucleotides agree with TRBD2. Per the germline V gene, CDR1 is MNHEY and CDR2 is SMNVEV (reference sequence). With V trimmed by 6 bases and J by 3 bases, 10 bases remained unmatched. The CDR3 has 15 residues. The CDR3 nucleotides are TGTGCCAGCAGCATGCTGGGGCGGGAGGTCTACGAGCAGTACTTC. It specifies CASSMLGREVYEQYF.

The chain links TRBV5-1 to TRBJ2-3; 10 bases are a match to TRBD2. The CDR3 sequence is 16 residues long. V was pared by 3 bases and J by 2 bases, with 6 bases of the junction left unmatched. CDR1 is SGHRS, CDR2 YFSETQ, per germline. This CDR3 reads CASSSSLAGITDTQYF. Written as DNA, the CDR3 is TGCGCCAGCAGCTCCTCACTAGCGGGGATCACAGATACGCAGTATTTT.